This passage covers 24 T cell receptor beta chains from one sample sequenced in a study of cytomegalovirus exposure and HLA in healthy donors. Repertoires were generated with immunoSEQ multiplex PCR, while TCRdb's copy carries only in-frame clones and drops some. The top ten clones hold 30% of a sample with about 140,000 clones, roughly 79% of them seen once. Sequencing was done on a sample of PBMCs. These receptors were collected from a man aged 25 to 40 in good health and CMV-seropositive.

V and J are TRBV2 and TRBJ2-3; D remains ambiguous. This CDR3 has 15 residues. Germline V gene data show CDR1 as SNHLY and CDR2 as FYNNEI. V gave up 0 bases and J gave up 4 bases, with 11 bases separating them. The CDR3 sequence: CASSEASMRADTQYF. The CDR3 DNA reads TGTGCCAGCAGTGAAGCTAGCATGCGTGCAGATACGCAGTATTTT.

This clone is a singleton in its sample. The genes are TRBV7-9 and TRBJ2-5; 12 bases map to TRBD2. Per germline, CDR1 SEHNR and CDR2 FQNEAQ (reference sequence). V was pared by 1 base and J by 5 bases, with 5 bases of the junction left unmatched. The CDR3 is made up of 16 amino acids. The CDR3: CASSLGTSGIGETQYF. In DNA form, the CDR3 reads TGTGCCAGCAGCTTAGGGACTAGCGGGATAGGTGAGACCCAGTACTTC.

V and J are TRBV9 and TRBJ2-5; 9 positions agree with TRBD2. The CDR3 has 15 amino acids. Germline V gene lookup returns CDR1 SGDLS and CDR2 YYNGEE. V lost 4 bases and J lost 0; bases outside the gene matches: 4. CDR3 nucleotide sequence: TGTGCCAGCAGCTATCTAGCGGGGTACCAAGAGACCCAGTACTTC. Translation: CASSYLAGYQETQYF.

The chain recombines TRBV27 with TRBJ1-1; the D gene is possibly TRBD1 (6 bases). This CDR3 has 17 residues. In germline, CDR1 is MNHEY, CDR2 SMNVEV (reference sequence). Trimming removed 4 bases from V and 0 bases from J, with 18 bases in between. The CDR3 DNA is TGTGCCAGCAGTTACGACAGGTACGGGTCTATGAACACTGAAGCTTTCTTT. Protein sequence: CASSYDRYGSMNTEAFF.

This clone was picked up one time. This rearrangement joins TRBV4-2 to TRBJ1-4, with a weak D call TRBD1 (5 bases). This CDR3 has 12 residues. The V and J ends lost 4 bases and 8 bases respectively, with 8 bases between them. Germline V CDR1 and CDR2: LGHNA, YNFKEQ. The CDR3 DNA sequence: TGTGCCAGCAGCCTGGGGGGAGAAAAACTGTTTTTT. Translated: CASSLGGEKLFF.

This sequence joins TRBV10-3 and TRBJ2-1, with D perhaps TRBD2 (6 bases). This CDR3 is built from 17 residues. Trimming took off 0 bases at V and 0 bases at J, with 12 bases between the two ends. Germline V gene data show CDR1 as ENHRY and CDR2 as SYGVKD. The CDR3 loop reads CAISESQLASSYNEQFF. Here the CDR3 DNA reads TGTGCCATCAGTGAGTCTCAACTAGCCTCCTCCTACAATGAGCAGTTCTTC.

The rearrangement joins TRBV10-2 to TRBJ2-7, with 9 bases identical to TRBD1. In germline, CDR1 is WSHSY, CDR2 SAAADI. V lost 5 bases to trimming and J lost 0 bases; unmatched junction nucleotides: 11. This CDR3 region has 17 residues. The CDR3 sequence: CASSRPGTGTPSYEQYF. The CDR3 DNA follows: TGCGCCAGCAGTCGTCCCGGGACAGGGACCCCCTCCTACGAGCAGTACTTC.

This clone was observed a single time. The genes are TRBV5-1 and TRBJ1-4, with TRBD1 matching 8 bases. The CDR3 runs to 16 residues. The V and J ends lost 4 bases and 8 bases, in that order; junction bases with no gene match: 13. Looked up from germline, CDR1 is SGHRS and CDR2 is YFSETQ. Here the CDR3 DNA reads TGCGCCAGCAGCACCGGGACAGGAAAACACCTGGAAAAACTGTTTTTT. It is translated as CASSTGTGKHLEKLFF.

CDR3 protein: CASRTAGSDSYNEQFF. In DNA form, the CDR3 reads TGTGCCAGTAGAACAGCGGGGTCGGACTCCTACAATGAGCAGTTCTTC. The chain links TRBV19 to TRBJ2-1; 7 bases agree with TRBD2. CDR3 length: 16 amino acids. Germline trimming cut 6 bases from V and 0 bases from J; bases unmatched to any gene: 8. Looked up from germline, CDR1 is LNHDA and CDR2 is SQIVND (reference sequence). Full variable domain (rest looked up from reference TRBV19 and TRBJ2-1): DGGITQSPKYLFRKEGQNVTLSCEQNLNHDAMYWYRQDPGQGLRLIYYSQIVNDFQKGDIAEGYSVSREKKESFPLTVTSAQKNPTAFYLCASRTAGSDSYNEQFFGPGTRLTVL.

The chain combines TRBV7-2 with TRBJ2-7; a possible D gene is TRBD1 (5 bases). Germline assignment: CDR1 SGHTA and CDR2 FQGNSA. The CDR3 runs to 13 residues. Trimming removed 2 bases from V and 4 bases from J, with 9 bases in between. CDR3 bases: TGTGCCAGCAGCTTAAACAGGATTTACGAGCAGTACTTC. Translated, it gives CASSLNRIYEQYF.

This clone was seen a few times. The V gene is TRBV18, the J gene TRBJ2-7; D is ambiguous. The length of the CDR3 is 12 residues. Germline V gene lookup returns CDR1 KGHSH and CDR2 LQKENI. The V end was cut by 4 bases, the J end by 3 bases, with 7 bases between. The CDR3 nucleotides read TGTGCCAGCTCACTAGCTAGCTACGAGCAGTACTTC. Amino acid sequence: CASSLASYEQYF.

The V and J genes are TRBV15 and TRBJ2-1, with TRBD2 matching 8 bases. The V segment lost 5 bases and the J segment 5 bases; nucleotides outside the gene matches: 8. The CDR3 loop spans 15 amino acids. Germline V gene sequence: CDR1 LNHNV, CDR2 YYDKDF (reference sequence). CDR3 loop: CATSGTSGLDNEQFF. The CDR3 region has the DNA TGTGCCACCAGCGGAACTAGCGGATTGGACAATGAGCAGTTCTTC.

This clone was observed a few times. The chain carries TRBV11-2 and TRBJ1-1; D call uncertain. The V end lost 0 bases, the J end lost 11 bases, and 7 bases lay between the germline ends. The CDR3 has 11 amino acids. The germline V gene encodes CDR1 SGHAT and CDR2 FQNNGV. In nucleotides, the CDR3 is TGTGCCAGCAGCTTAGACTATATGGCTTTCTTT. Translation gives CASSLDYMAFF.

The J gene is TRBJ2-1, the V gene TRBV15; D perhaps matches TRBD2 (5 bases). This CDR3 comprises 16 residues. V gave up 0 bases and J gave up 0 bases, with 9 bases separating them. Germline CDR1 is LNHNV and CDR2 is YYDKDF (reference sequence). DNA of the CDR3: TGTGCCACCAGCAGAGAGCGGGCAGCCTCCTACAATGAGCAGTTCTTC. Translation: CATSRERAASYNEQFF.

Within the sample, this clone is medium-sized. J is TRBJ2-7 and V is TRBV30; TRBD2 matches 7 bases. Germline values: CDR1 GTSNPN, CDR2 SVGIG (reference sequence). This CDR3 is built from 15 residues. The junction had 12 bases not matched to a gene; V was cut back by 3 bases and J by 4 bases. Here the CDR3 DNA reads TGTGCCTGGAGCCCTCCGTTGGTGGGAGGGTACGAGCAGTACTTC. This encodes CAWSPPLVGGYEQYF.

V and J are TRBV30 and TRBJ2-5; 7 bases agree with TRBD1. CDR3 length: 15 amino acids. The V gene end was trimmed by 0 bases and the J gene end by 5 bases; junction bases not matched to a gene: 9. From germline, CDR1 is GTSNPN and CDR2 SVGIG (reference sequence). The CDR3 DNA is TGTGCCTGGAGTGTACGTGAGGGGGCGGGTGAGACCCAGTACTTC. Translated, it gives CAWSVREGAGETQYF.

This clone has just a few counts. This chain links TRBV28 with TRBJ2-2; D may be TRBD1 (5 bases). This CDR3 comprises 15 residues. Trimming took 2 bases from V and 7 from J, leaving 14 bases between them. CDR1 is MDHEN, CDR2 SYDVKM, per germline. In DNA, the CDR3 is TGTGCCAGCAGTTTAGCCAGGGCAAGTGGCGGGGAGCTGTTTTTT. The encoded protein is CASSLARASGGELFF.

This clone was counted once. As DNA, the CDR3 is TGTGCCACCAGCAGAGATGGACTTCCTTTTGGGGACGAGCAGTACTTC. Translated: CATSRDGLPFGDEQYF. The rearrangement links TRBV15 to TRBJ2-7, with D tentatively TRBD2 (5 bases). CDR1 is LNHNV and CDR2 is YYDKDF in the germline V gene (reference sequence). V was shortened by 0 bases and J by 5 bases, with 17 bases between the two germline ends. The CDR3 loop spans 16 amino acids.

The CDR3 DNA sequence: TGTGCCAGCAGCCAAGATGGGCGGGAACATGGCTACACCTTC. Translation: CASSQDGREHGYTF. This sequence joins TRBV4-2 and TRBJ1-2; D unresolved. The CDR3 totals 14 residues. V gave up 0 bases and J gave up 6 bases, with 11 bases separating them. Germline loops: CDR1 LGHNA, CDR2 YNFKEQ.

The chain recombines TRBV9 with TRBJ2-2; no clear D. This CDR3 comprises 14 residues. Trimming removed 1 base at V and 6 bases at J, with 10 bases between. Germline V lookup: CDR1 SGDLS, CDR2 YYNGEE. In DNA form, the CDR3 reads TGTGCCAGCAGCGTAATTGAGTCTTCCGGGGAGCTGTTTTTT. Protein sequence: CASSVIESSGELFF. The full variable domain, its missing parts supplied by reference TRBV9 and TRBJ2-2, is DSGVTQTPKHLITATGQRVTLRCSPRSGDLSVYWYQQSLDQGLQFLIQYYNGEERAKGNILERFSAQQFPDLHSELNLSSLELGDSALYFCASSVIESSGELFFGEGSRLTVL.

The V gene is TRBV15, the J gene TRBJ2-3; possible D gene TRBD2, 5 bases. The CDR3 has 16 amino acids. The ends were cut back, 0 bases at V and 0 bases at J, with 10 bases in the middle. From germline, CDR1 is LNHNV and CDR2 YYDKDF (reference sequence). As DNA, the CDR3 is TGTGCCACCAGCAGAGAGTTGGGGAGAAGCACAGATACGCAGTATTTT. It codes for CATSRELGRSTDTQYF.

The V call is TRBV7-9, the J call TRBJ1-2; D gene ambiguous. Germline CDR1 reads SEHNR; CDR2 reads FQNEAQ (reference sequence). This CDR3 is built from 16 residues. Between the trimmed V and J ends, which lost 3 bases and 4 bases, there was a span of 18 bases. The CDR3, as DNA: TGTGCCAGCAGCTTCAACCCCAACAGACGCATCTATGGCTACACCTTC. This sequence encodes CASSFNPNRRIYGYTF.

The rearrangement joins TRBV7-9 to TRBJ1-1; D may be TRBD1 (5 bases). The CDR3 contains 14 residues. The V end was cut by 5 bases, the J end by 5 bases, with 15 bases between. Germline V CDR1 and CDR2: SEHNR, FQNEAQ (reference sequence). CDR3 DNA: TGTGCCAGCAGCCAAGTATTTTCAGGGACTGAAGCTTTCTTT. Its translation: CASSQVFSGTEAFF.

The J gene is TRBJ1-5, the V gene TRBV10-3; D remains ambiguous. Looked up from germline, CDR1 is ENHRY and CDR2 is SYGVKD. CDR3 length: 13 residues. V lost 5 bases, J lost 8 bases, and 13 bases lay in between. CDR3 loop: CAISPGILKPQHF. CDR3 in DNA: TGTGCCATCAGTCCGGGGATCTTGAAGCCCCAGCATTTT.